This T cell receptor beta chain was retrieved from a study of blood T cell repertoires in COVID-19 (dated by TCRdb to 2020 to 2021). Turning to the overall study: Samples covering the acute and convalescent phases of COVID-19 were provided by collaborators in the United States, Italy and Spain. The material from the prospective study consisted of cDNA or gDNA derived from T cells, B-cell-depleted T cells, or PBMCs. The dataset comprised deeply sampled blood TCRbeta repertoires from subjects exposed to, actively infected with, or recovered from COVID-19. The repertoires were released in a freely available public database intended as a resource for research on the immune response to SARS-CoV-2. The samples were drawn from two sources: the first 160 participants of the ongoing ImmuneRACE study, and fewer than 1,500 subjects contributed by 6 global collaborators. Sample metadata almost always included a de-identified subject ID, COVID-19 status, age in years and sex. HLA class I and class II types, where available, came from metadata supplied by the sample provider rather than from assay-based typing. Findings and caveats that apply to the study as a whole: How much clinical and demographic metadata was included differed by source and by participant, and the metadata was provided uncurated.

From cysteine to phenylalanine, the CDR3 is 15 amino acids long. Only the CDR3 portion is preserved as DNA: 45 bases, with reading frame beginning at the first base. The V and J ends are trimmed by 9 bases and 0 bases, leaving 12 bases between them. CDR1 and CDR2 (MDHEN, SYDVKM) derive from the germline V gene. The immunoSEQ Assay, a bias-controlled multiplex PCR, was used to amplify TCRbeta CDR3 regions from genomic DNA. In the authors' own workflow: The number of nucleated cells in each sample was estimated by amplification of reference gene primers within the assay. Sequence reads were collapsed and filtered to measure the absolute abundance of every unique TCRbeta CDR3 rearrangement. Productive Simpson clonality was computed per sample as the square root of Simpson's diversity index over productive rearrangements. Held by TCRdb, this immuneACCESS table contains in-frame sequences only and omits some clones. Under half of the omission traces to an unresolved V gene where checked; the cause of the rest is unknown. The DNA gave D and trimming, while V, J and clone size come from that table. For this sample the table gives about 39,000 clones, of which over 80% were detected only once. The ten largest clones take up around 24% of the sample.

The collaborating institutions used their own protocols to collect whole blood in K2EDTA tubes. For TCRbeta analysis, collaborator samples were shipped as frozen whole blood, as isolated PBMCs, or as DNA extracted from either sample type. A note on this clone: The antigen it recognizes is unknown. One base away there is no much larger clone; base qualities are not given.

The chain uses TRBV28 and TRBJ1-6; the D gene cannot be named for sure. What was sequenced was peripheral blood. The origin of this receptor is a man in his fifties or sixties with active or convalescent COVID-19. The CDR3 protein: CASRPSSSYNSPLHF. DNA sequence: TGTGCCAGTCGCCCTTCGAGCTCCTATAATTCACCCCTCCACTTT.